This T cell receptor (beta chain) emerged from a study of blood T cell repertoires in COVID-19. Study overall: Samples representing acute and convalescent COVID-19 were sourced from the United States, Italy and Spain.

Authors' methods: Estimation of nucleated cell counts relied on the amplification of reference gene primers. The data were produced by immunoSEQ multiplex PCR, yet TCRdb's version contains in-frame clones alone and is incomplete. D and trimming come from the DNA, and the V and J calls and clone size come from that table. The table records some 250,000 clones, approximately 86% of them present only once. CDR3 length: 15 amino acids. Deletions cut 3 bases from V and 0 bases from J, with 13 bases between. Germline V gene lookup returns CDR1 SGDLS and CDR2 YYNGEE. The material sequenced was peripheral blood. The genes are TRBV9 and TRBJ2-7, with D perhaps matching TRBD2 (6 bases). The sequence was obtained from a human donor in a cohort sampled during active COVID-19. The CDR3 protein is CASSAGGGSSYEQYF. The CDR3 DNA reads TGTGCCAGCAGCGCCGGGGGAGGCAGCTCCTACGAGCAGTACTTC.